This is a list of T cell receptor beta chains from one sample in a study of cytomegalovirus exposure and HLA in healthy donors. The method was immunoSEQ multiplex PCR; TCRdb's version includes in-frame clones alone and lacks a portion of them. The sample yields some 150,000 clones, approximately 80% seen once. Sequencing was carried out using PBMCs. These receptors all stem from a man in his fifties in good health and CMV-seronegative. Each CDR3 is given with its conserved first and last residue. Each record gives: clone size, J gene, D gene, V gene, CDR3 DNA, CDR3 protein. D genes are given only for firm matches. Size values are once, few and many counts, or a class for expanded clones, and some rows have none.

>.|TRBJ1-5|.|TRBV4-1
TGCGCCAGCAGCCCCACCTCCGGGCCCCCCGGAGGTCAGCCCCAGCATTTT
CASSPTSGPPGGQPQHF
>.|TRBJ1-2|.|TRBV15
TGTGCCACCAGCAGTCTACACGTCGGAGGTGGGGTCGGAGGCTACACCTTC
CATSSLHVGGGVGGYTF
>.|TRBJ2-7|TRBD1|TRBV27
TGTGCCAGTGGGGGGGACAGGGCCTACGAGCAGTACTTC
CASGGDRAYEQYF
>.|TRBJ1-2|.|TRBV18
TGTGCCAGCTCACCAGAGGTACGCCGGGACCGGGAGAACTATGGCTACACCTTC
CASSPEVRRDRENYGYTF
>few|TRBJ1-2|.|TRBV5-1
TGCGCCAGCAGCTTCGCCCCCGGGGCTAACTATGGCTACACCTTC
CASSFAPGANYGYTF
>.|TRBJ2-3|TRBD1|TRBV5-4
TGTGCCAGCAGCTTGGCGGGACAGGGGATATCGGATACGCAGTATTTT
CASSLAGQGISDTQYF
>.|TRBJ2-7|.|TRBV5-4
TGTGCCAGCAGCTCTCACAGGGACCGCTACGAGCAGTACTTC
CASSSHRDRYEQYF
>.|TRBJ2-3|TRBD1|TRBV7-2
TGTGCCAGCAGCTTTCTTGGGACAGGGGGCGTGAATACGCAGTATTTT
CASSFLGTGGVNTQYF
>.|TRBJ2-2|TRBD1|TRBV18
TGTGCCAGCGCGCGCGCGGGACAGGGGAACACCGGGGAGCTGTTTTTT
CASARAGQGNTGELFF
>few|TRBJ2-3|TRBD2|TRBV5-4
TGTGCCAGCAGCTCCGTCGGACTAGCGGGAGTTCTGGATACGCAGTATTTT
CASSSVGLAGVLDTQYF
>.|TRBJ1-2|TRBD1|TRBV19
TGTGCCAGTAGCAACAGGGGCGGCTACACCTTC
CASSNRGGYTF
>.|TRBJ2-2|TRBD1|TRBV7-9
TGTGCCAGCAGCTTCAGGACAGGAAGGAACACCGGGGAGCTGTTTTTT
CASSFRTGRNTGELFF
>.|TRBJ1-4|TRBD1|TRBV30
TGTGCCTGGAGCGCCGGGTTGGCAGGGGGCTCCCGTGGTGAAAAACTGTTTTTT
CAWSAGLAGGSRGEKLFF
>.|TRBJ2-3|TRBD2|TRBV5-6
TGTGCCAGCAGCCTCCTGACTAGCAGCGGCACAGATACGCAGTATTTT
CASSLLTSSGTDTQYF
>.|TRBJ1-4|TRBD1|TRBV18
TGTGCCAGCTCACGGGGACAGGTTAATGAAAAACTGTTTTTT
CASSRGQVNEKLFF
>.|TRBJ2-7|.|TRBV15
TGTGCCACCAGCAGAGAAATTGGGGGGGAGCAGTACTTC
CATSREIGGEQYF
>.|TRBJ2-7|TRBD1|TRBV28
TGTGCCAGCAGTTTAACCTTGGGACAGGGGACGGGGGAGCAGTACTTC
CASSLTLGQGTGEQYF
>.|TRBJ1-5|TRBD1|TRBV7-9
TGTGCCAGCAGCTTAGCGGTGGGGGACAGGGAGTATAGCAATCAGCCCCAGCATTTT
CASSLAVGDREYSNQPQHF
>.|TRBJ1-1|.|TRBV27
TGTGCCAGCAGCGCTCGTATCAGCGCTGAAGCTTTCTTT
CASSARISAEAFF
>.|TRBJ1-4|TRBD1|TRBV5-1
TGCGCCAGCAGCATTAAGACAGGGGTTAATGAAAAACTGTTTTTT
CASSIKTGVNEKLFF
>once|TRBJ2-5|TRBD1|TRBV5-1
TGCGCCAGCAGACGGACAGGCCTCCAAGAGACCCAGTACTTC
CASRRTGLQETQYF
>.|TRBJ2-7|.|TRBV5-8
TGTGCCAGCATTTCGATCGAGAAGTACTTC
CASISIEKYF
>few|TRBJ2-7|.|TRBV27
TGTGCCAGCAGTCCCGCCGGGACAAACTACGAGCAGTACTTC
CASSPAGTNYEQYF
>.|TRBJ2-5|.|TRBV21-1
TGTGCCAGCAGCAATCTACCAGGGGTTTTTGGGACCCAGTACTTC
CASSNLPGVFGTQYF
>once|TRBJ1-4|TRBD1|TRBV5-6
TGTGCCAGCAGCCGACAGGGTAATGAAAAACTGTTTTTT
CASSRQGNEKLFF
>.|TRBJ2-5|TRBD1|TRBV7-9
TGTGCCAGCAGCAGAGAGACCGGGACAGGGAAGCAAGAGACCCAGTACTTC
CASSRETGTGKQETQYF
>.|TRBJ2-5|TRBD2|TRBV5-6
TGTGCCAGCAGCTCCATAGGACTAGCGGTACAAGAGACCCAGTACTTC
CASSSIGLAVQETQYF
>.|TRBJ1-1|TRBD1|TRBV11-3
TGTGCCAGCAGCCCCCGGGACAGGTGGGACACTGAAGCTTTCTTT
CASSPRDRWDTEAFF
>.|TRBJ1-6|.|TRBV6-5
TGTGCCAGCAGTTACCCAGGGCAGAGGTCACCCCTCCACTTT
CASSYPGQRSPLHF
>.|TRBJ1-4|.|TRBV9
TGTGCCAGCAGCGTAGGGTCTGCCCGAGCAACTAATGAAAAACTGTTTTTT
CASSVGSARATNEKLFF
>.|TRBJ2-7|TRBD2|TRBV4-2
TGTGCCAGCAGCTCAGGGGCTAGCGGGGGCTCCGAGCAGTACTTC
CASSSGASGGSEQYF
>.|TRBJ2-1|TRBD1|TRBV10-3
TGTGCCATCGCTGCAGGGGGCCGTTGGGAGCAGTTCTTC
CAIAAGGRWEQFF
>.|TRBJ1-1|TRBD1|TRBV28
TGTGCCAGCAGTATCGCCGGGACAGCCAACACTGAAGCTTTCTTT
CASSIAGTANTEAFF
>.|TRBJ2-7|TRBD2|TRBV2
TGTGCCGGCAGTCCTACCACGGGAGGCTACGAGCAGTACTTC
CAGSPTTGGYEQYF
>.|TRBJ1-1|TRBD1|TRBV19
TGTGCCAGTAGTGCAAACTCCGGGACAGGGAACACTGAAGCTTTCTTT
CASSANSGTGNTEAFF
>.|TRBJ2-2|TRBD2|TRBV5-1
TGCGCCAGCGCGAGGCTAGCGGGAGGAGTAGGCACCGGGGAGCTGTTTTTT
CASARLAGGVGTGELFF
>.|TRBJ1-1|.|TRBV7-9
TGTGCCAGCAGCTTAGGGGGAGGGGTGAACACTGAAGCTTTCTTT
CASSLGGGVNTEAFF
>.|TRBJ1-2|.|TRBV7-3
TGTGCCAGCAGCTTAGGGGGAACAGGGTCAACTGGCTACACCTTC
CASSLGGTGSTGYTF
>.|TRBJ2-7|.|TRBV7-6
TGTGCCAGCAGCCCCGGCTACGAGCAGTACTTC
CASSPGYEQYF
>.|TRBJ1-2|TRBD1|TRBV11-2
TGTGCCAGCAGCTTGTCTCAGGGGGGAGGCTACACCTTC
CASSLSQGGGYTF
>.|TRBJ2-6|TRBD1|TRBV13
TGTGCCAGCAGCCCAGACAGGGTAACTGGGGCCAACGTCCTGACTTTC
CASSPDRVTGANVLTF
>.|TRBJ1-2|TRBD1|TRBV30
TGTGCCTGGAGAGGAGCAGGGGGTGGAGGCTACACCTTC
CAWRGAGGGGYTF
>.|TRBJ1-4|.|TRBV4-2
TGTGCCAGCAGCCAAGGATCTTCCAGGGGAACTAATGAAAAACTGTTTTTT
CASSQGSSRGTNEKLFF